A single sample gave rise to the 14 T cell receptor beta chains below, sequenced in a study of identical twins. TCRdb used MiXCR to reprocess the 5' RACE reads, holding one entry per CDR3 protein. Of roughly 230,000 distinct CDR3 sequences in the sample, about 9% were seen once. The same data also contributed to another study, on yellow fever vaccine responses in identical twins.

Material: CD8+ T cells sorted from blood. The receptors here all came from a woman between 18 and 29 years old in good health.

The V call is TRBV20-1, the J call TRBJ1-2, with 7 positions matching TRBD1. The germline CDR1 and CDR2 sequences are DFQATT and SNEGSKA (reference sequence). V was pared by 3 bases and J by 3 bases, with 4 bases of the junction left unmatched. This CDR3 has 13 amino acids. The CDR3 is CSARGDSYYGYTF. Here the CDR3 DNA reads TGCAGTGCTAGGGGGGACAGCTACTATGGCTACACCTTC.

This clonotype was detected many times. This sequence joins TRBV24-1 and TRBJ2-3, with 10 bases lining up with TRBD2. The length of the CDR3 is 14 residues. CDR1 and CDR2 (germline): KGHDR, SFDVKD. J gave up 3 bases and V 9 bases, and 5 bases lay outside the gene matches. CDR3 bases: TGTGCCACCGAAGCGGGGGGGCCGACAGATACGCAGTATTTT. Its translation: CATEAGGPTDTQYF.

V and J are TRBV7-3 and TRBJ1-1; no clear D gene. V gave up 3 bases and J gave up 3 bases, with 17 bases separating them. In germline, CDR1 is SGHTA, CDR2 FQGTGA. The CDR3 has 16 residues. The CDR3 DNA sequence: TGTGCCAGCAGCTTGGGGAGGAATATGGGTGACACTGAAGCTTTCTTT. Its translation is CASSLGRNMGDTEAFF.

The CDR3 loop reads CASRISGGTHEQYF. In DNA form, the CDR3 reads TGTGCCAGCAGAATTAGCGGGGGAACCCACGAGCAGTACTTC. The rearrangement uses TRBV3-1 and TRBJ2-7, with 9 nucleotides matching TRBD2. Germline-derived CDR1 and CDR2 are LGHDT and YNNKEL (reference sequence). V shed 6 bases and J 5 bases; nucleotides not matched to a gene: 8. CDR3 size: 14 residues.

The sample holds many counts of this clonotype. The chain carries TRBV4-1 and TRBJ2-7, with a possible D match to TRBD2 (7 bases). The length of the CDR3 is 15 residues. Trimming took 1 base from V and 0 from J, leaving 10 bases between them. Germline loops: CDR1 MGHRA, CDR2 YSYEKL. The CDR3 region is CASSQGGGHSYEQYF. The CDR3 nucleotides read TGCGCCAGCAGCCAAGGGGGGGGGCACTCCTACGAGCAGTACTTC.

This clonotype came up a few times. The gene calls are TRBV25-1 and TRBJ2-3; D not resolved. With 9 bases removed from V and 6 bases from J, the gap between germline ends came to 13 bases. Germline CDR1 and CDR2: MGHDK and SYGVNS. This CDR3 has 12 amino acids. The CDR3 nucleotides are TGTGCCAGTACCTTGATTGGGGATACGCAGTATTTT. This translates into CASTLIGDTQYF.

The chain employs TRBV6-4 and TRBJ2-3, with TRBD2 matching 12 bases. V lost 4 bases, J lost 4 bases, and 3 bases stayed unmatched. CDR1 and CDR2 from the germline V gene are MRHNA and SNTAGT. The CDR3 has 15 amino acids. This CDR3 is CASSVLAGGSDTQYF. CDR3 DNA: TGTGCCAGCAGTGTCCTAGCGGGAGGGTCAGATACGCAGTATTTT.

The chain is built from TRBV5-4 and TRBJ2-2, with D unclear. CDR3 length equals 14 residues. Germline V lookup: CDR1 SGHNT, CDR2 YYREEE (reference sequence). V was trimmed by 3 bases and J by 1 base, leaving 7 bases between them. The CDR3 DNA reads TGTGCCAGCAGCTACGCCCTGAACACCGGGGAGCTGTTTTTT. It translates to CASSYALNTGELFF.

There are many counts of this clonotype. The genes are TRBV14 and TRBJ2-7; 9 positions match TRBD2. This CDR3 is 16 amino acids long. J was trimmed by 3 bases and V by 0 bases; bases with no gene match: 6. CDR1 and CDR2 from the germline V gene are SGHDN and FVKESK. CDR3 amino acids: CASSQDKVLAGYEQYF. The CDR3 DNA sequence: TGTGCCAGCAGCCAAGATAAAGTACTAGCGGGCTACGAGCAGTACTTC.

The CDR3 DNA reads TGTGCCAGCAGCCACCCCACCTACACGGGGAAACGCACAGATACGCAGTATTTT. It specifies CASSHPTYTGKRTDTQYF. The chain employs TRBV7-8 and TRBJ2-3; the D gene is possibly TRBD2 (5 bases). The ends were cut back, 5 bases at V and 1 base at J, with 22 bases in the middle. From germline, CDR1 is SGHVS and CDR2 FQNEAQ. The CDR3 sequence is 18 residues long.

This clonotype was observed at least ten times. This sequence joins TRBV27 and TRBJ1-5; 8 bases line up with TRBD1. The germline V gene encodes CDR1 MNHEY and CDR2 SMNVEV (reference sequence). This CDR3 region has 14 residues. Trimming cost V 5 bases and J 6 bases; bases outside gene matches: 6. The CDR3 loop reads CASSDRGFSQPQHF. The CDR3 DNA reads as TGTGCCAGCAGTGACAGGGGATTTAGTCAGCCCCAGCATTTT.

This clonotype was counted many times. V is TRBV30 and J is TRBJ1-1; no definite D call. This CDR3 spans 13 amino acids. The germline CDR1 and CDR2 sequences are GTSNPN and SVGIG (reference sequence). Between the trimmed V and J ends, which lost 4 bases and 4 bases, there was a span of 13 bases. Here the CDR3 reads CAWNGLVGTEAFF. The CDR3 DNA is TGTGCCTGGAACGGTCTGGTGGGCACTGAAGCTTTCTTT.

The chain links TRBV24-1 to TRBJ1-2, with TRBD1 identical over 10 bases. Germline lookup yields CDR1 KGHDR and CDR2 SFDVKD. The CDR3 loop spans 17 amino acids. The J segment lost 4 bases and the V segment lost 3 bases, leaving 10 bases of the junction unmatched. CDR3 nucleotide sequence: TGTGCCACCAGTGATGCGATGACAGGGGGCTGGAGCTATGGCTACACCTTC. Encoded protein: CATSDAMTGGWSYGYTF.

This clonotype was seen a few times. The chain couples TRBV20-1 to TRBJ2-7, with D possibly TRBD1 on 6 matching bases. From germline, CDR1 is DFQATT and CDR2 SNEGSKA (reference sequence). Trimming shortened V by 6 bases and J by 3 bases, and 12 bases separated the two germline ends. CDR3 size: 12 residues. CDR3 protein: CSARQVNYEQYF. The CDR3 nucleotides read TGCAGTGCCCGACAGGTAAACTACGAGCAGTACTTC.